These 28 T cell receptor beta chains were all obtained from the same sample, sequenced in a study of cytomegalovirus exposure and HLA in healthy donors. Primers: 60 Vbeta forward and 13 Jbeta reverse. Data came from immunoSEQ multiplex PCR; TCRdb stores just in-frame clones and leaves some out. The table shows fewer than 120,000 clones, with more than 65% occurring only once. The sequenced sample was PBMCs. The receptors originated from a man aged 30 to 39 in good health and CMV-seropositive.

A few counts support this clone. The chain uses TRBV5-1 and TRBJ2-7; D may be TRBD2 (5 bases). This CDR3 comprises 14 residues. Germline CDR1 and CDR2: SGHRS and YFSETQ. The V end lost 4 bases, the J end lost 3 bases, and 14 bases lay between the germline ends. The CDR3 here is CASSPGNTNYEQYF. The CDR3 region has the DNA TGCGCCAGCAGCCCGGGGAACACCAACTACGAGCAGTACTTC. The entire variable domain, with the rest obtained from reference TRBV5-1 and TRBJ2-7, is as follows: KAGVTQTPRYLIKTRGQQVTLSCSPISGHRSVSWYQQTPGQGLQFLFEYFSETQRNKGNFPGRFSGRQFSNSRSEMNVSTLELGDSALYLCASSPGNTNYEQYFGPGTRLTVT.

The chain uses TRBV28 and TRBJ2-7; 11 bases agree with TRBD2. Germline V gene data show CDR1 as MDHEN and CDR2 as SYDVKM. The CDR3 contains 17 residues. V lost 3 bases, J lost 5 bases, and 12 bases stayed unmatched. The CDR3 spells CASSLVAGGQGVDEQYF. DNA for the CDR3: TGTGCCAGCAGTTTGGTAGCGGGGGGGCAGGGGGTGGACGAGCAGTACTTC.

The J gene is TRBJ1-2, the V gene TRBV28; possibly TRBD1 for D (5 bases). CDR3 length: 14 residues. V lost 11 bases to trimming and J lost 1 base, with 17 bases between them. Germline CDR1 is MDHEN and CDR2 is SYDVKM. The CDR3: CAGARLGYNYGYTF. The CDR3 DNA is TGTGCCGGGGCAAGGTTGGGTTATAACTATGGCTACACCTTC.

The chain has TRBV9 and TRBJ2-1, with 14 bases identical to TRBD2. This CDR3 has 15 amino acids. Trimming at V came to 4 bases and at J to 7 bases, leaving 4 bases not matched to a gene. The germline CDR1 and CDR2 sequences are SGDLS and YYNGEE. The CDR3 spells CASSPRTSGGNEQFF. The CDR3 nucleotides read TGTGCCAGCAGCCCTCGGACTAGCGGGGGGAATGAGCAGTTCTTC.

In DNA, the CDR3 is TGTGCCAGCAAACCCCGGGACAGGTGGAACACTGAAGCTTTCTTT. Its protein product is CASKPRDRWNTEAFF. The chain uses TRBV27 and TRBJ1-1; the match to TRBD1 covers 8 bases. The CDR3 has 15 amino acids. V shed 7 bases and J 1 base; nucleotides not matched to a gene: 8. CDR1 is MNHEY, CDR2 SMNVEV, per germline (reference sequence).

The chain has TRBV23-1 and TRBJ1-2; 11 positions match TRBD1. Being an ORF, TRBV23-1 has a function that is uncertain. CDR3 size: 13 residues. After removal of 6 bases from V and 5 bases from J, the junction contained 2 bases not matched to a gene. CDR3 protein: CASSRDRGYGYTF. CDR3 coding DNA: TGCGCCAGCAGCCGGGACAGGGGGTATGGCTACACCTTC.

The chain is built from TRBV4-1 and TRBJ2-4, with TRBD1 matching 7 bases. The ends lost 3 bases at V and 0 bases at J; junction bases unmatched: 5. CDR3 length equals 16 residues. Looked up from germline, CDR1 is MGHRA and CDR2 is YSYEKL. The CDR3 reads CASSQGTELAKNIQYF. CDR3 coding DNA: TGCGCCAGCAGCCAGGGGACAGAGCTAGCCAAAAACATTCAGTACTTC.

The chain links TRBV6-1 to TRBJ1-2, with D possibly being TRBD1 (5 bases). The CDR3 runs 15 residues. Germline CDR1 and CDR2: MNHNS and SASEGT. V lost 0 bases, J lost 8 bases, and 16 bases lay in between. DNA for the CDR3: TGTGCCAGCAGTGAAGCCCCAGGGACTCGGACGGGCTACACCTTC. Amino acid sequence: CASSEAPGTRTGYTF.

The chain uses TRBV2 and TRBJ2-1, with 7 positions matching TRBD2. In germline, CDR1 is SNHLY, CDR2 FYNNEI. The CDR3 runs to 15 residues. Losses at the gene ends were 6 bases for V and 0 bases for J; bases not matched to a gene: 5. CDR3 amino acids: CASSDPGGSYNEQFF. CDR3 coding DNA: TGTGCCAGCAGCGACCCGGGGGGCTCCTACAATGAGCAGTTCTTC. Drawing the rest from reference TRBV2 and TRBJ2-1, the complete variable domain is EPEVTQTPSHQVTQMGQEVILRCVPISNHLYFYWYRQILGQKVEFLVSFYNNEISEKSEIFDDQFSVERPDGSNFTLKIRSTKLEDSAMYFCASSDPGGSYNEQFFGPGTRLTVL.

This chain uses TRBV6-1 with TRBJ1-2; no reliable D call. The germline V gene has CDR1 MNHNS and CDR2 SASEGT. V was clipped by 2 bases and J by 11 bases, with 18 bases between them. The CDR3 length is 14 residues. CDR3 DNA: TGTGCCAGCAGTGAAAGTTACGGGGAGAAAGGATACACCTTC. This sequence encodes CASSESYGEKGYTF.

The J gene is TRBJ2-7, the V gene TRBV4-1; D possibly corresponds to TRBD2 (6 bases). V was cut by 0 bases and J by 5 bases, with 11 bases left in between. This CDR3 region has 14 residues. CDR1 and CDR2 from the germline V gene are MGHRA and YSYEKL. DNA of the CDR3: TGCGCCAGCAGCCAAGATGGGGGGTTCAACGAGCAGTACTTC. It encodes CASSQDGGFNEQYF.

The CDR3 loop is CASSLEGRRAAQYF. The DNA for the CDR3 is TGTGCCAGCAGCTTGGAGGGTCGAAGAGCGGCTCAGTACTTC. V gene TRBV5-6 combines with J gene TRBJ2-5; perhaps TRBD2 as D (5 bases). The CDR3 sequence is 14 residues long. Trimming left V 0 bases short and J 11 bases short, with 17 bases between. Looked up from germline, CDR1 is SGHDT and CDR2 is YYEEEE.

The V call is TRBV11-2, the J call TRBJ1-5, with 9 bases identical to TRBD1. The trim removed 5 bases at V and 4 bases at J, leaving 3 bases unmatched. Per germline, CDR1 SGHAT and CDR2 FQNNGV. The CDR3 loop spans 14 amino acids. The CDR3 reads CASSQTGGNQPQHF. In nucleotides, the CDR3 is TGTGCCAGCAGCCAGACAGGGGGGAATCAGCCCCAGCATTTT.

The CDR3 spells CASRQGLTSTDTQYF. The CDR3 nucleotides are TGTGCCAGTAGGCAGGGCCTTACTAGCACAGATACGCAGTATTTT. V and J are TRBV19 and TRBJ2-3, with TRBD1 as a possible D gene (5 bases). The CDR3 is made up of 15 amino acids. V was cut by 6 bases and J by 0 bases, with 13 bases left in between. Germline CDR1 reads LNHDA; CDR2 reads SQIVND (reference sequence).

The chain couples TRBV6-6 to TRBJ1-2, with 9 nucleotides matching TRBD1. After removal of 8 bases from V and 1 base from J, the junction contained 2 bases not matched to a gene. The CDR3 is 13 amino acids. Germline CDR1 reads MNHNY; CDR2 reads SVGAGI (reference sequence). In nucleotides, the CDR3 is TGTGCCAGCCGGGACAGGGATAACTATGGCTACACCTTC. This gives the protein CASRDRDNYGYTF.

V gene TRBV5-4 combines with J gene TRBJ2-7; TRBD1 is a possible D gene (6 bases). There are 12 residues in the CDR3. The V gene's germline CDR1 is SGHNT and CDR2 YYREEE (reference sequence). Trimming cost V 4 bases and J 5 bases, with 10 bases left between them. CDR3 nucleotides: TGTGCCAGCAGCATCCGACAGGACGAGCAGTACTTC. Translation gives CASSIRQDEQYF.

The chain is built from TRBV28 and TRBJ2-3, with 13 bases fitting TRBD2. J gave up 6 bases and V 6 bases, and 12 bases lay outside the gene matches. The CDR3 is 17 residues long. CDR1 is MDHEN, CDR2 SYDVKM, per germline. This chain's CDR3 is CASSPGLAGVLRDTQYF. The CDR3 nucleotides read TGTGCCAGCAGCCCCGGACTAGCGGGGGTCCTGAGGGATACGCAGTATTTT.

The chain links TRBV27 to TRBJ2-1, with TRBD2 matching 7 bases. The length of the CDR3 is 14 residues. Germline-derived CDR1 and CDR2 are MNHEY and SMNVEV (reference sequence). With 1 base clipped from V and 7 bases from J, the junction kept 4 bases outside the gene matches. The CDR3 DNA sequence: TGTGCCAGCAGTTTATGGGGGGGGAGGAATGAGCAGTTCTTC. This gives the protein CASSLWGGRNEQFF.

The genes are TRBV11-2 and TRBJ1-5; D uncertain. With 1 base removed from V and 3 bases from J, the gap between germline ends came to 7 bases. CDR1 and CDR2 (germline): SGHAT, FQNNGV. CDR3 length: 14 residues. DNA of the CDR3: TGTGCCAGCAGCTTAGTTGACAACAATCAGCCCCAGCATTTT. This codes for CASSLVDNNQPQHF.

This rearrangement joins TRBV6-5 to TRBJ1-1; no firm D call. Trimming shortened V by 6 bases and J by 0 bases, and 5 bases separated the two germline ends. Germline CDR1 is MNHEY and CDR2 is SVGAGI. The CDR3 contains 12 residues. CDR3 nucleotide sequence: TGTGCCAGCAGGTTTATGAACACTGAAGCTTTCTTT. Translating gives CASRFMNTEAFF.

The V and J genes are TRBV30 and TRBJ2-7; D may be TRBD1 (6 bases). CDR3 size: 15 residues. In germline, CDR1 is GTSNPN, CDR2 SVGIG (reference sequence). Trimming took 1 base from V and 3 from J, leaving 16 bases between them. The CDR3 coding sequence is TGTGCCTGGAGTGATGTACAGGGCTTTTACTACGAGCAGTACTTC. Amino acids: CAWSDVQGFYYEQYF.

This sequence joins TRBV2 and TRBJ2-1; D remains ambiguous. The CDR3 covers 15 residues. Germline V CDR1 and CDR2: SNHLY, FYNNEI. V gave up 1 base and J gave up 0 bases, with 7 bases separating them. CDR3 sequence reads: CASSEDLSSYNEQFF. The CDR3 nucleotides are TGTGCCAGCAGTGAAGACTTAAGCTCCTACAATGAGCAGTTCTTC.

V usage is TRBV11-2 and J usage is TRBJ1-2; 7 bases are shared with TRBD1. This CDR3 comprises 13 residues. The ends lost 7 bases at V and 3 bases at J; junction bases unmatched: 5. CDR1 and CDR2 from the germline V gene are SGHAT and FQNNGV. The CDR3 nucleotides read TGTGCCAGCACGCTCAGGGGGGACTATGGCTACACCTTC. It specifies CASTLRGDYGYTF.

This clone was seen only a few times. This sequence joins TRBV5-8 and TRBJ1-6; 7 bases map to TRBD1. The CDR3 runs 16 residues. Per germline, CDR1 SGHTS and CDR2 YDEGEE. V gave up 4 bases and J gave up 5 bases; unmatched junction bases: 9. This chain's CDR3 is CASSLPGTADNSPLHF. The CDR3 DNA is TGTGCCAGCAGCCTACCAGGGACAGCCGATAATTCACCCCTCCACTTT.

The chain links TRBV6-1 to TRBJ2-7; the match to TRBD1 covers 8 bases. Losses at the gene ends were 2 bases for V and 3 bases for J; bases not matched to a gene: 12. This CDR3 comprises 17 residues. Looked up from germline, CDR1 is MNHNS and CDR2 is SASEGT. The chain's CDR3 is CASSEPVDRVDLYEQYF. In nucleotides, the CDR3 is TGTGCCAGCAGTGAACCCGTGGACAGGGTGGACCTCTACGAGCAGTACTTC.

The rearrangement links TRBV5-1 to TRBJ2-1; TRBD2 matches at 11 bases. V trimming: 5 bases; J trimming: 6 bases; junction bases outside the gene matches: 7. Germline CDR1 SGHRS, CDR2 YFSETQ. The CDR3 is made up of 15 amino acids. The CDR3 protein is CASSLAGGGINEQFF. CDR3 bases: TGCGCCAGCAGTTTAGCGGGGGGGGGAATCAATGAGCAGTTCTTC.

This clone came up a few times. The chain carries TRBV29-1 and TRBJ2-5; 8 bases are a match to TRBD1. Germline trimming cut 6 bases from V and 5 bases from J; bases unmatched to any gene: 8. Germline CDR1 and CDR2: SQVTM and ANQGSEA. The CDR3 totals 13 residues. The CDR3 region has the DNA TGCAGCGTGGCGCACAGGGGGAAGGAGACCCAGTACTTC. It codes for CSVAHRGKETQYF.

The rearrangement uses TRBV28 and TRBJ2-5; 13 bases line up with TRBD2. The CDR3 length is 17 residues. J lost 1 base, V lost 3 bases, and 5 bases had no gene match. The germline CDR1 and CDR2 sequences are MDHEN and SYDVKM. CDR3 sequence: CASSFRGLAGLQETQYF. The CDR3 DNA sequence: TGTGCCAGCAGTTTCCGGGGACTAGCGGGGCTCCAAGAGACCCAGTACTTC.